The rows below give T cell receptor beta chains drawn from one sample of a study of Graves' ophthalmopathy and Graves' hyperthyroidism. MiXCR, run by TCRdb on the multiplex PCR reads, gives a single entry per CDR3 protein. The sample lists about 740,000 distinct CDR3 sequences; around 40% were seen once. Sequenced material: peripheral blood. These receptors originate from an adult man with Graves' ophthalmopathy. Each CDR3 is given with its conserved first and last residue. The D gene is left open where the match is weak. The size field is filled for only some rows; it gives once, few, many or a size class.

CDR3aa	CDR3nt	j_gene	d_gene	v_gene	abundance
CASSDVGGRETQYF	TGTGCCAGCAGTGATGTGGGGGGCCGGGAGACCCAGTACTTC	TRBJ2-5	NA	TRBV25-1	many
CASSESRLAGPNTGELFF	TGCGCCAGCAGTGAGTCGAGACTAGCGGGGCCGAACACCGGGGAGCTGTTTTTT	TRBJ2-2	TRBD2	TRBV10-1	few
CASSPGTGGRYGYTF	TGTGCCAGCAGCCCAGGGACAGGGGGTCGGTATGGCTACACCTTC	TRBJ1-2	TRBD1	TRBV14	NA
CASSIVGSPKHQPQHF	TGTGCCAGTAGTATAGTGGGCAGCCCCAAACATCAGCCCCAGCATTTT	TRBJ1-5	NA	TRBV19	few
CASSQDGRRGPAFF	TGTGCCAGCAGCCAAGATGGTCGCAGGGGGCCAGCTTTCTTT	TRBJ1-1	TRBD1	TRBV7-9	NA
CSARDSGGTGDQPQHF	TGCAGTGCTAGAGATTCGGGGGGGACAGGGGATCAGCCCCAGCATTTT	TRBJ1-5	TRBD1	TRBV20-1	NA
CASRNRQGGGELFF	TGTGCCAGCAGGAATCGACAGGGAGGCGGGGAGCTGTTTTTT	TRBJ2-2	NA	TRBV25-1	NA
CASSRNRGVGEYF	TGTGCCAGCAGCCGAAACCGGGGGGTGGGGGAGTACTTC	TRBJ2-7	TRBD2	TRBV11-2	NA
CASSPRTANSPLHF	TGTGCCAGCAGTCCCCGGACGGCTAATTCACCCCTCCACTTT	TRBJ1-6	NA	TRBV12-3/TRBV12-4	many
CASSLFLTSQETQYF	TGTGCCAGCAGCCTATTTCTAACCTCCCAAGAGACCCAGTACTTC	TRBJ2-5	NA	TRBV11-2	NA
CASSPQWQSQETQYF	TGTGCCAGCAGCCCCCAGTGGCAGAGCCAAGAGACCCAGTACTTC	TRBJ2-5	NA	TRBV7-8	NA
CSAEYTGQETQYF	TGCAGTGCCGAGTACACCGGCCAGGAGACCCAGTACTTC	TRBJ2-5	NA	TRBV20-1	many
CASSMWGRIQYF	TGTGCCAGTAGTATGTGGGGCAGAATCCAGTACTTC	TRBJ2-5	NA	TRBV19	once
CATSSPDSNNYGYTF	TGTGCCACCAGCAGCCCGGACAGCAATAACTATGGCTACACCTTC	TRBJ1-2	NA	TRBV15	NA
CSAMDRGRRYTF	TGCAGTGCTATGGACAGGGGGCGTCGCTACACCTTC	TRBJ1-2	TRBD1	TRBV20-1	many
CASSQFRVDTGELFF	TGTGCCAGCAGCCAATTCAGGGTCGACACCGGGGAGCTGTTTTTT	TRBJ2-2	NA	TRBV25-1	few
CASRDKDRVGTEAFF	TGTGCCAGCAGAGACAAGGACAGGGTAGGCACTGAAGCTTTCTTC	TRBJ1-1	TRBD1	TRBV25-1	NA
CASTGTRANTGELFF	TGTGCCAGCACCGGGACAAGGGCGAACACCGGGGAGCTGTTTTTT	TRBJ2-2	NA	TRBV2	few
CASSLLQGKMNTEAFF	TGTGCCAGCAGTTTGTTACAGGGGAAAATGAACACTGAAGCTTTCTTT	TRBJ1-1	TRBD1	TRBV25-1	NA
CASRRARELFF	TGCGCCAGCAGGAGAGCCCGGGAGCTGTTTTTT	TRBJ2-2	NA	TRBV10-2	many
CASSRDGGYGYTF	TGCGCCAGCAGCCGGGACGGCGGCTATGGCTACACCTTC	TRBJ1-2	NA	TRBV5-1	NA
CASSYQSRDRGNQPQHF	TGTGCCAGCAGTTACCAATCCCGGGACAGAGGGAATCAGCCCCAGCATTTT	TRBJ1-5	TRBD1	TRBV24-1	few
CATTGGRLAGGSATYNEQFF	TGTGCCACCACTGGGGGAAGACTAGCGGGAGGTTCTGCGACCTACAATGAGCAGTTCTTC	TRBJ2-1	TRBD2	TRBV24-1	NA
CASNINTEAFF	TGTGCCAGCAACATAAACACTGAAGCTTTCTTT	TRBJ1-1	NA	TRBV7-9	many
CASSFGAGGNQETQYF	TGCGCCAGCAGCTTTGGCGCAGGGGGGAACCAAGAGACCCAGTACTTC	TRBJ2-5	NA	TRBV5-1	few
CAWSLSEENYGYTF	TGTGCCTGGAGTTTGTCAGAGGAAAACTATGGCTACACCTTC	TRBJ1-2	NA	TRBV15	NA
CAISESENSIYF	TGTGCCATCAGTGAGTCAGAAAATAGCATATATTTT	TRBJ1-3	NA	TRBV10-3	NA
CASSVLGTGWGKDYGYTF	TGTGCCAGCAGCGTACTCGGGACAGGGTGGGGTAAGGACTATGGCTACACCTTC	TRBJ1-2	TRBD1	TRBV9	NA
CASSQAEGTYEQYF	TGCGCCAGCAGCCAAGCGGAGGGGACCTACGAGCAGTACTTC	TRBJ2-7	NA	TRBV4-1	NA
CATSRGDLSYEQYF	TGTGCCACCAGCAGAGGGGACCTATCGTACGAGCAGTACTTC	TRBJ2-7	NA	TRBV15	many
CSASEGSGYVCTF	TGCAGTGCTAGTGAGGGAAGCGGCTATGTCTGCACCTTC	TRBJ1-2	NA	TRBV20-1	NA
CASSYTLGEKAFF	TGTGCCAGCAGCTACACCCTCGGGGAGAAAGCTTTCTTT	TRBJ1-1	NA	TRBV7-8	many
CASSRAEQGNTEAFF	TGTGCCAGCAGCCGAGCCGAACAGGGAAACACTGAAGCTTTCTTT	TRBJ1-1	NA	TRBV2	few
CASSQFKTGANTGELFF	TGCGCCAGCAGCCAATTTAAGACTGGCGCGAACACCGGGGAGCTGTTTTTT	TRBJ2-2	NA	TRBV7-9	few
CSARHRGPEETQYF	TGCAGTGCTAGGCACAGGGGGCCGGAAGAGACCCAGTACTTC	TRBJ2-5	TRBD1	TRBV20-1	NA
CASTEGLNTEAFF	TGTGCCAGCACAGAGGGCCTGAACACTGAAGCTTTCTTT	TRBJ1-1	NA	TRBV7-2	once
CASRRVRNQPQHF	TGTGCCAGCAGGAGGGTCCGCAATCAGCCCCAGCATTTT	TRBJ1-5	NA	TRBV10-3	many
CASSFPGKTEAFF	TGTGCCAGCAGCTTCCCAGGGAAGACTGAAGCTTTCTTT	TRBJ1-1	NA	TRBV5-4	many
CASRGTGARGGYTF	TGTGCCAGCCGTGGGACAGGGGCTAGAGGTGGCTACACCTTC	TRBJ1-2	TRBD1	TRBV9	NA
CATSPGQGYSNQPQHF	TGTGCCACCAGCCCGGGACAGGGTTATAGCAATCAGCCCCAGCATTTT	TRBJ1-5	TRBD1	TRBV24-1	many
CASSLSGNNSPLHF	TGTGCCAGCAGCTTAAGTGGCAATAATTCACCCCTCCACTTT	TRBJ1-6	NA	TRBV7-9	many
CASSLQGDSNQPQHF	TGTGCCAGCAGCCTCCAGGGGGACAGCAATCAGCCCCAGCATTTT	TRBJ1-5	TRBD1	TRBV9	few
CAISEASGPYEQYF	TGTGCCATCAGTGAGGCATCAGGCCCCTACGAGCAGTACTTC	TRBJ2-7	NA	TRBV10-3	many
CSAPGWGRGQGYEQYF	TGCAGTGCTCCTGGATGGGGCAGGGGGCAAGGCTACGAGCAGTACTTC	TRBJ2-7	TRBD1	TRBV20-1	few
CASSRTRDEQYF	TGTGCCAGCAGTCGAACTAGGGATGAGCAGTACTTC	TRBJ2-7	NA	TRBV3-1	many
CASSLFQNTGELFF	TGTGCCAGCAGCTTGTTTCAGAACACCGGGGAGCTGTTTTTT	TRBJ2-2	NA	TRBV25-1	few
CASSQVGQGFDEQYF	TGTGCCAGCAGCCAAGTAGGCCAGGGGTTTGACGAGCAGTACTTC	TRBJ2-7	NA	TRBV14	NA
CASSEWQGAISDTQYF	TGTGCCAGCAGTGAATGGCAGGGGGCAATATCAGATACGCAGTATTTT	TRBJ2-3	TRBD1	TRBV2	NA
CASGAGTAYGYTF	TGCGCCAGCGGCGCCGGGACAGCCTATGGCTACACCTTC	TRBJ1-2	TRBD1	TRBV10-2	NA
CSASPSTGSGNTIYF	TGCAGCGCAAGTCCCTCGACAGGCTCTGGAAACACCATATATTTT	TRBJ1-3	NA	TRBV29-1	many
CASREDTGELFF	TGTGCCAGCAGGGAGGACACCGGGGAGCTGTTTTTT	TRBJ2-2	NA	TRBV25-1	many
CASSLPSTGNYEAFF	TGTGCCAGCAGTTTACCCTCGACAGGAAATTATGAAGCTTTCTTT	TRBJ1-1	NA	TRBV7-9	few
CSASLDDNSPLHF	TGCAGTGCTAGTTTGGACGATAATTCACCCCTCCACTTT	TRBJ1-6	NA	TRBV20-1	NA
CASSFYRTATNEKLFF	TGTGCCAGCAGTTTCTACAGGACGGCAACTAATGAAAAACTGTTTTTT	TRBJ1-4	NA	TRBV12-3/TRBV12-4	many
CASSQARPGELFF	TGTGCCAGCAGCCAAGCCAGGCCCGGGGAGCTGTTTTTT	TRBJ2-2	NA	TRBV25-1	NA
CASSLGALYF	TGTGCCAGCAGCTTAGGTGCCTTGTACTTC	TRBJ2-5	NA	TRBV11-3	NA